Listed here are 28 T cell receptor beta chains from one sample, sequenced in a study of T cell responses to AZD1222 COVID-19 vaccine. Here immunoSEQ multiplex PCR was the method, and the copy in TCRdb shows in-frame clones only, minus some. The table shows tens of thousands of clones, with under 95% occurring only once. The sample consisted of peripheral blood, taken 28 days after the second AZD1222 dose. The receptors stem from an adult who received the AZD1222 COVID-19 vaccine.

This sequence joins TRBV5-6 and TRBJ1-2; no clear D. Per the germline V gene, CDR1 is SGHDT and CDR2 is YYEEEE. Trimming stripped 2 bases from V and 5 bases from J, with 4 bases between. The CDR3 runs to 11 residues. As DNA, the CDR3 is TGTGCCAGCAGCTTAGGGTATGGCTACACCTTC. This translates into CASSLGYGYTF. Full variable domain (missing parts from reference TRBV5-6 and TRBJ1-2): DAGVTQSPTHLIKTRGQQVTLRCSPKSGHDTVSWYQQALGQGPQFIFQYYEEEERQRGNFPDRFSGHQFPNYSSELNVNALLLGDSALYLCASSLGYGYTFGSGTRLTVV.

The V gene is TRBV27, the J gene TRBJ1-3, with TRBD1 matching 8 bases. The V segment lost 4 bases and the J segment 4 bases; nucleotides outside the gene matches: 9. The germline CDR1 and CDR2 sequences are MNHEY and SMNVEV (reference sequence). This CDR3 has 16 residues. The CDR3 nucleotides read TGTGCCAGCAGTTCCCGGAGACAGGGGTTGGGAAACACCATATATTTT. Encoded protein: CASSSRRQGLGNTIYF.

The gene calls are TRBV19 and TRBJ2-3; D is uncertain. Between the trimmed V and J ends, which lost 5 bases and 4 bases, there was a span of 4 bases. The germline gives CDR1 LNHDA, CDR2 SQIVND (reference sequence). This CDR3 contains 11 residues. The CDR3 nucleotides read TGTGCCAGTAGTTTGGCAGATACGCAGTATTTT. This encodes CASSLADTQYF.

J is TRBJ1-2 and V is TRBV30; TRBD1 might be the D (6 bases). The CDR3 has 15 amino acids. V dropped 4 bases and J dropped 2 bases, with 17 bases sitting between them. The V gene's germline CDR1 is GTSNPN and CDR2 SVGIG (reference sequence). CDR3 residues: CAWKPPGGANYGYTF. CDR3 nucleotides: TGTGCCTGGAAACCCCCCGGGGGCGCGAACTATGGCTACACCTTC.

This chain uses TRBV18 with TRBJ1-4; TRBD1 is a possible D gene (6 bases). Trimming took off 3 bases at V and 4 bases at J, with 9 bases between the two ends. Germline values: CDR1 KGHSH, CDR2 LQKENI. The CDR3 runs 14 residues. CDR3 in DNA: TGTGCCAGCTCACCGACAGGAAATAATGAAAAACTGTTTTTT. This translates into CASSPTGNNEKLFF.

This chain links TRBV4-2 with TRBJ1-2; D is perhaps TRBD1 (5 bases). V dropped 1 base and J dropped 6 bases, with 18 bases sitting between them. The CDR3 covers 16 residues. The V gene's germline CDR1 is LGHNA and CDR2 YNFKEQ. CDR3 sequence (DNA): TGTGCCAGCAGCCAAGCGGGAAAAGGGGAAGTGGATGGCTACACCTTC. Protein product: CASSQAGKGEVDGYTF.

This clone appeared once. This rearrangement joins TRBV6-5 to TRBJ1-5; 7 nucleotides align to TRBD1. Per the germline V gene, CDR1 is MNHEY and CDR2 is SVGAGI. With V trimmed by 6 bases and J by 6 bases, 5 bases remained unmatched. This CDR3 has 13 residues. CDR3 DNA sequence: TGTGCCAGCAGGGCCAGGGGGGGTCAGCCCCAGCATTTT. It encodes CASRARGGQPQHF.

The chain employs TRBV7-6 and TRBJ2-7, with TRBD1 identical over 8 bases. Germline CDR1 reads SGHVS; CDR2 reads FNYEAQ. The length of the CDR3 is 17 residues. V gave up 2 bases and J gave up 0 bases; unmatched junction bases: 9. CDR3 sequence (DNA): TGTGCCAGCAGCTTATATTCGGACAGGGATAACTCCTACGAGCAGTACTTC. Its protein product is CASSLYSDRDNSYEQYF.

J is TRBJ1-2 and V is TRBV6-1; the D gene is possibly TRBD1 (5 bases). CDR1 is MNHNS and CDR2 is SASEGT in the germline V gene. The V and J ends lost 3 bases and 7 bases respectively, with 18 bases between them. The CDR3 runs 15 residues. CDR3 sequence: CASSDSPGATGGYTF. In DNA form, the CDR3 reads TGTGCCAGCAGTGACAGCCCCGGGGCTACAGGTGGCTACACCTTC.

This clone was seen just once. The V and J genes are TRBV6-6 and TRBJ2-2; perhaps TRBD2 as D (6 bases). The CDR3 extends over 17 amino acids. Trimming took off 8 bases at V and 5 bases at J, with 24 bases between the two ends. Germline V lookup: CDR1 MNHNY, CDR2 SVGAGI (reference sequence). CDR3 bases: TGTGCCAGCTGTCTAAGGAGGGCAGGACCCGCGACCGGGGAGCTGTTTTTT. Translation: CASCLRRAGPATGELFF.

The J gene is TRBJ2-3, the V gene TRBV11-1, with 10 bases that match TRBD2. The CDR3 is 15 amino acids. The J segment lost 6 bases and the V segment lost 4 bases, leaving 7 bases of the junction unmatched. In germline, CDR1 is SGHAT, CDR2 FQDESV (reference sequence). For the CDR3, the DNA is TGTGCCAGCAGCTCTGTAGCGGGGGGCTTTGATACGCAGTATTTT. Encoded protein: CASSSVAGGFDTQYF.

This clone was counted a single time. This chain uses TRBV6-6 with TRBJ2-3; TRBD2 matches at 10 bases. CDR1 is MNHNY and CDR2 is SVGAGI in the germline V gene (reference sequence). With V trimmed by 6 bases and J by 0 bases, 18 bases remained unmatched. This CDR3 is built from 20 residues. CDR3 in amino acids: CASSRTRPSGGYSSTDTQYF. The CDR3 DNA reads TGTGCCAGCAGCCGTACTCGTCCTAGCGGGGGCTATTCTAGCACAGATACGCAGTATTTT.

CDR3 nucleotides: TGCAGCGGGGGGACTATCGACACTGAAGCTTTCTTT. This sequence encodes CSGGTIDTEAFF. The chain has TRBV29-1 and TRBJ1-1, with D perhaps matching TRBD1 (5 bases). The CDR3 spans 12 residues. Trimming shortened V by 7 bases and J by 3 bases, and 12 bases separated the two germline ends. CDR1 is SQVTM, CDR2 ANQGSEA, per germline. Drawing the rest from reference TRBV29-1 and TRBJ1-1, the complete variable domain is SAVISQKPSRDICQRGTSLTIQCQVDSQVTMMFWYRQQPGQSLTLIATANQGSEATYESGFVIDKFPISRPNLTFSTLTVSNMSPEDSSIYLCSGGTIDTEAFFGQGTRLTVV.

About this clone itself: Relative to the germline gene, one junction end is altered; a read error may explain this. The chain uses TRBV7-9 and TRBJ2-3; TRBD2 might be the D (5 bases). CDR3 size: 12 residues. Germline V gives CDR1 SEHNR, CDR2 FQNEAQ (reference sequence). The CDR3 DNA reads TGTGCCAGCAGCGCTAGCACAGATACGCAATATTTT. It specifies CASSASTDTQYF.

Only one count was recorded for this clone. The CDR3 sequence: CAWKVRGNSPLHF. The CDR3, as DNA: TGTGCCTGGAAAGTTAGGGGGAATTCACCCCTCCACTTT. The chain joins TRBV30 to TRBJ1-6, with D possibly matching TRBD1 (6 bases). Germline V gene lookup returns CDR1 GTSNPN and CDR2 SVGIG (reference sequence). This CDR3 has 13 residues. The germline V and J ends were trimmed by 4 bases and 7 bases, with 11 bases remaining between them.

This chain connects TRBV6-1 to TRBJ1-1, with D possibly matching TRBD1 (5 bases). Germline CDR1 and CDR2: MNHNS and SASEGT. V was trimmed by 1 base and J by 7 bases, leaving 19 bases between them. The CDR3 is 16 residues long. CDR3 nucleotide sequence: TGTGCCAGCAGTGAAGAAGGGACGTGGAGGGCATTTGAAGCTTTCTTT. As protein: CASSEEGTWRAFEAFF.

The chain couples TRBV15 to TRBJ2-2; 7 positions match TRBD2. The CDR3 spans 15 residues. Trimming cost V 5 bases and J 5 bases; bases outside gene matches: 8. Per the germline V gene, CDR1 is LNHNV and CDR2 is YYDKDF (reference sequence). CDR3 sequence (DNA): TGTGCCACCAGCGCGGGGAGGCGGGAGACCGGGGAGCTGTTTTTT. Protein product: CATSAGRRETGELFF.

The genes are TRBV3-1 (or the pseudogene TRBV3-2) and TRBJ1-2; D gene uncertain. Trimming removed 0 bases from V and 8 bases from J, with 10 bases in between. The CDR3 consists of 13 residues. Looked up from germline, CDR1 is LGHDT and CDR2 is YNNKEL (reference sequence). The CDR3 here is CASSQDNRWGYTF. Written as DNA, the CDR3 is TGTGCCAGCAGCCAAGATAATCGGTGGGGCTACACCTTC.

Here the CDR3 reads CAWSRWGLGTDTQYF. CDR3 in DNA: TGTGCCTGGAGTCGCTGGGGGCTCGGCACAGATACGCAGTATTTT. V gene TRBV30 combines with J gene TRBJ2-3; a possible D gene is TRBD1 (6 bases). CDR1 GTSNPN and CDR2 SVGIG come from the germline V gene (reference sequence). This CDR3 spans 15 amino acids. V was clipped by 2 bases and J by 1 base, with 13 bases between them.

In DNA, the CDR3 is TGTGCCAGCAGTGTTACAGGGAGGGCTAACTATGGCTACACCTTC. Translated: CASSVTGRANYGYTF. The chain employs TRBV28 and TRBJ1-2; tentative D call: TRBD1 (6 bases). The V end was cut by 5 bases, the J end by 0 bases, with 13 bases between. The length of the CDR3 is 15 residues. Germline-derived CDR1 and CDR2 are MDHEN and SYDVKM.

V is TRBV5-4 and J is TRBJ1-5; D is unclear. Deletions cut 6 bases from V and 3 bases from J, with 13 bases between. The CDR3 contains 14 residues. Germline loops: CDR1 SGHNT, CDR2 YYREEE (reference sequence). CDR3 in amino acids: CASNPGGLNQPQHF. The CDR3 nucleotides are TGTGCCAGCAACCCGGGAGGGCTCAATCAGCCCCAGCATTTT. Filled out from reference TRBV5-4 and TRBJ1-5, the complete variable domain reads ETGVTQSPTHLIKTRGQQVTLRCSSQSGHNTVSWYQQALGQGPQFIFQYYREEENGRGNFPPRFSGLQFPNYSSELNVNALELDDSALYLCASNPGGLNQPQHFGDGTRLSIL.

The chain links TRBV10-3 to TRBJ2-7; D gene uncertain. Trimming took off 6 bases at V and 1 base at J, with 10 bases between the two ends. The CDR3 spans 13 residues. Per the germline V gene, CDR1 is ENHRY and CDR2 is SYGVKD. The CDR3 reads CAIRLGSSYEQYF. The CDR3 bases are TGTGCCATCAGACTCGGGTCGTCCTACGAGCAGTACTTC.

This clone has just one count. The J gene is TRBJ1-3, the V gene TRBV12-5, with D perhaps matching TRBD1 (5 bases). Germline V CDR1 and CDR2: LGHNT, FRNRAP. This CDR3 comprises 15 residues. Deletions cut 6 bases from V and 2 bases from J, with 14 bases between. In nucleotides, the CDR3 is TGTGCTAGTGGCTCCACGGGGCGCGCTGGAAACACCATATATTTT. It encodes CASGSTGRAGNTIYF.

V usage is TRBV4-1 and J usage is TRBJ1-2; 7 nucleotides line up with TRBD1. Germline values: CDR1 MGHRA, CDR2 YSYEKL. The ends lost 2 bases at V and 5 bases at J; junction bases unmatched: 5. This CDR3 region has 14 residues. CDR3 in DNA: TGCGCCAGCAGCCAAAGGGACAGACAATATGGCTACACCTTC. The encoded protein is CASSQRDRQYGYTF.

J is TRBJ1-1 and V is TRBV7-3, with D unresolved. Germline assignment: CDR1 SGHTA and CDR2 FQGTGA. Trimming took off 2 bases at V and 5 bases at J, with 12 bases between the two ends. The CDR3 sequence is 14 residues long. CDR3 in DNA: TGTGCCAGCAGCTTAGGCCCCAGCAGGACTGAAGCTTTCTTT. It encodes CASSLGPSRTEAFF.

The count of this clone is one. The rearrangement uses TRBV2 and TRBJ2-2; 11 bases map to TRBD1. The germline gives CDR1 SNHLY, CDR2 FYNNEI. The J segment lost 8 bases and the V segment lost 10 bases, leaving 6 bases of the junction unmatched. The CDR3 spans 13 residues. CDR3 sequence reads: CANGQGAWGELFF. As DNA, the CDR3 is TGTGCCAACGGACAGGGGGCGTGGGGGGAGCTGTTTTTT.

The chain uses TRBV2 and TRBJ1-1, with D hard to call. CDR3 length: 13 amino acids. CDR1 SNHLY and CDR2 FYNNEI come from the germline V gene. Between the trimmed V and J ends, which lost 7 bases and 1 base, there was a span of 10 bases. The CDR3 spells CASNNRRNTEAFF. CDR3 coding DNA: TGTGCCAGCAACAACCGACGGAACACTGAAGCTTTCTTT.

The chain has TRBV2 and TRBJ1-2, with a weak D call TRBD1 (6 bases). Trimming cost V 5 bases and J 0 bases, with 10 bases left between them. CDR1 is SNHLY, CDR2 FYNNEI, per germline. This CDR3 contains 14 residues. CDR3 protein: CASSPWTANYGYTF. CDR3 nucleotides: TGTGCCAGCAGTCCCTGGACAGCTAACTATGGCTACACCTTC.